The next 29 T cell receptor beta chains were all read from a single sample in a study of T cell responses to AZD1222 COVID-19 vaccine. The repertoire was sequenced with immunoSEQ multiplex PCR; TCRdb's copy has only in-frame clones and lacks some. Here the sample spans approximately 170,000 clones, around 93% being singletons. The sample consisted of peripheral blood, taken on day 0 of AZD1222 vaccination. The receptors here all came from an adult in good health.

The chain has TRBV13 and TRBJ2-3; D not certain. V lost 5 bases, J lost 0 bases, and 9 bases lay in between. The length of the CDR3 is 14 residues. Germline CDR1 and CDR2: PRHDT and FYEKMQ (reference sequence). This CDR3 is CASSLPESTDTQYF. The CDR3 DNA sequence: TGTGCCAGCAGCCTACCGGAGAGCACAGATACGCAGTATTTT.

The rearrangement links TRBV2 to TRBJ2-1, with 12 bases matching TRBD2. Per the germline V gene, CDR1 is SNHLY and CDR2 is FYNNEI. This CDR3 is built from 20 residues. Germline trimming cut 5 bases from V and 0 bases from J; bases unmatched to any gene: 14. The DNA for the CDR3 is TGTGCCAGCAGTCCACGAGCACTAGCGGGAGGACCTCGCTCCTACAATGAGCAGTTCTTC. This codes for CASSPRALAGGPRSYNEQFF. The full variable domain, with the rest looked up from reference TRBV2 and TRBJ2-1, is EPEVTQTPSHQVTQMGQEVILRCVPISNHLYFYWYRQILGQKVEFLVSFYNNEISEKSEIFDDQFSVERPDGSNFTLKIRSTKLEDSAMYFCASSPRALAGGPRSYNEQFFGPGTRLTVL.

V gene TRBV6-2 or TRBV6-3 combines with J gene TRBJ2-7; possible D gene TRBD2, 5 bases. CDR1 and CDR2 from the germline V gene are MNHEY and SVGEGT. The V and J ends lost 2 bases and 0 bases respectively, with 11 bases between them. The CDR3 spans 15 residues. DNA of the CDR3: TGTGCCAGCAGTTACCTGGGAGAGTACTCCTACGAGCAGTACTTC. Protein: CASSYLGEYSYEQYF.

In its sample, this clone was seen a few times. The rearrangement uses TRBV7-2 and TRBJ2-1; 7 bases line up with TRBD2. Trimming at V came to 4 bases and at J to 5 bases, leaving 8 bases not matched to a gene. Germline-derived CDR1 and CDR2 are SGHTA and FQGNSA. The CDR3 runs to 15 residues. In DNA form, the CDR3 reads TGTGCCAGCAGCTCCCGGACTAGTATCCACAATGAGCAGTTCTTC. Protein product: CASSSRTSIHNEQFF.

This sequence joins TRBV7-9 and TRBJ1-2; no definite D call. Germline V gives CDR1 SEHNR, CDR2 FQNEAQ (reference sequence). The CDR3 spans 15 residues. V was shortened by 5 bases and J by 2 bases, with 15 bases between the two germline ends. CDR3 bases: TGTGCCAGCAGCGCGTACCCCATCCCAAACTATGGCTACACCTTC. It codes for CASSAYPIPNYGYTF.

This clone was seen more than once but under ten times. The J gene is TRBJ1-1, the V gene TRBV2, with D uncertain. This CDR3 is built from 14 residues. CDR1 and CDR2 (germline): SNHLY, FYNNEI. V shed 4 bases and J shed 5 bases, with 14 bases lying between them. The CDR3 nucleotides are TGTGCCAGCAGTGGTAAAGGGAGGTGGACTGAAGCTTTCTTT. Its translation: CASSGKGRWTEAFF.

This sequence joins TRBV4-1 and TRBJ1-1; no clear D. The CDR3 sequence is 11 residues long. Trimming removed 8 bases at V and 4 bases at J, with 8 bases between. Looked up from germline, CDR1 is MGHRA and CDR2 is YSYEKL. This CDR3 reads CASGWGTEAFF. DNA for the CDR3: TGCGCCAGCGGCTGGGGCACTGAAGCTTTCTTT.

This sequence joins TRBV2 and TRBJ1-2, with D hard to call. Germline CDR1 reads SNHLY; CDR2 reads FYNNEI. V lost 6 bases to trimming and J lost 4 bases, with 6 bases between them. CDR3 length: 11 residues. CDR3 sequence: CASSQIYGYTF. As DNA, the CDR3 is TGTGCCAGCAGCCAGATCTATGGCTACACCTTC.

The V gene is TRBV9, the J gene TRBJ2-2, with TRBD1 as a possible D gene (6 bases). V lost 3 bases and J 2 bases, leaving 17 bases between the germline ends. This CDR3 has 17 amino acids. Per germline, CDR1 SGDLS and CDR2 YYNGEE. CDR3 amino acids: CASSATPGASNTGELFF. DNA for the CDR3: TGTGCCAGCAGCGCCACTCCAGGGGCCTCCAACACCGGGGAGCTGTTTTTT.

The V and J genes are TRBV25-1 and TRBJ1-1; TRBD1 matches at 9 bases. V was pared by 4 bases and J by 5 bases, with 5 bases of the junction left unmatched. CDR3 length: 14 amino acids. Germline V gene lookup returns CDR1 MGHDK and CDR2 SYGVNS. CDR3 nucleotides: TGTGCCAGCAGTGCGGGACAGGGCAAAACTGAAGCTTTCTTT. As protein: CASSAGQGKTEAFF.

In its sample, this clone was seen once. The chain combines TRBV2 with TRBJ1-1; D is possibly TRBD1 (6 bases). V was trimmed by 4 bases and J by 0 bases, leaving 15 bases between them. The CDR3 loop spans 16 amino acids. CDR1 and CDR2 (germline): SNHLY, FYNNEI. Here the CDR3 DNA reads TGTGCCAGCAGTGCTGGGGGACAAGGAATGAACACTGAAGCTTTCTTT. It yields the protein CASSAGGQGMNTEAFF.

In its sample, this clone was seen once. The V and J genes are TRBV3-1 (or the pseudogene TRBV3-2) and TRBJ2-1; perhaps TRBD2 as D (5 bases). Trimming pared 5 bases from V and 9 bases from J, leaving 17 bases between. Germline CDR1 LGHDT, CDR2 YNNKEL (reference sequence). The CDR3 contains 14 residues. CDR3 sequence: CASSADSARGEQFF. Here the CDR3 DNA reads TGTGCCAGCAGCGCAGATTCTGCCCGGGGTGAGCAGTTCTTC.

This clone came up a few times. The CDR3 DNA follows: TGTGCCAGCAGCCAGACGAACTCGGCGGGAAACACCATATATTTT. Translating it yields CASSQTNSAGNTIYF. The chain recombines TRBV3-1 (or the pseudogene TRBV3-2) with TRBJ1-3, with D unclear. The ends were cut back, 3 bases at V and 4 bases at J, with 13 bases in the middle. The CDR3 is made up of 15 amino acids. The germline V gene has CDR1 LGHDT and CDR2 YNNKEL (reference sequence).

With respect to this clone: The sample holds other DNA sequences that translate to the same CDR3. The gene calls are TRBV7-3 and TRBJ1-1, with D possibly matching TRBD1 (6 bases). V was clipped by 1 base and J by 5 bases, with 11 bases between them. Per the germline V gene, CDR1 is SGHTA and CDR2 is FQGTGA. The CDR3 runs to 14 residues. In DNA, the CDR3 is TGTGCCAGCAGCTTAATGGGTCAGGGGACTGAAGCTTTCTTT. It codes for CASSLMGQGTEAFF. Filled out from reference TRBV7-3 and TRBJ1-1, the complete variable domain reads GAGVSQTPSNKVTEKGKYVELRCDPISGHTALYWYRQSLGQGPEFLIYFQGTGAADDSGLPNDRFFAVRPEGSVSTLKIQRTERGDSAVYLCASSLMGQGTEAFFGQGTRLTVV.

This chain connects TRBV7-3 to TRBJ2-5; D is ambiguous. The germline V and J ends were trimmed by 0 bases and 5 bases, with 10 bases remaining between them. CDR3 size: 14 residues. Germline lookup yields CDR1 SGHTA and CDR2 FQGTGA. The CDR3 bases are TGTGCCAGCAGCTTAACGTCTGCGGCGGAGACCCAGTACTTC. This sequence encodes CASSLTSAAETQYF. The variable domain in full, with the rest retrieved from reference TRBV7-3 and TRBJ2-5, is GAGVSQTPSNKVTEKGKYVELRCDPISGHTALYWYRQSLGQGPEFLIYFQGTGAADDSGLPNDRFFAVRPEGSVSTLKIQRTERGDSAVYLCASSLTSAAETQYFGPGTRLLVL.

The chain joins TRBV7-6 to TRBJ2-7; D assignment may be TRBD1 or TRBD2 (7 bases each). V was clipped by 1 base and J by 3 bases, with 13 bases between them. Germline V gene lookup returns CDR1 SGHVS and CDR2 FNYEAQ. The CDR3 has 15 residues. CDR3 DNA: TGTGCCAGCAGCTTAGGGGGGGGACAGTACTACGAGCAGTACTTC. Protein: CASSLGGGQYYEQYF.

This sequence joins TRBV6-5 and TRBJ1-1; possibly TRBD1 for D (5 bases). Germline CDR1 and CDR2: MNHEY and SVGAGI. Deletions cut 7 bases from V and 4 bases from J, with 19 bases between. CDR3 length: 15 amino acids. CDR3 DNA: TGTGCCAGCAAGGGAATATGGGGCGAGGGCACTGAAGCTTTCTTT. It codes for CASKGIWGEGTEAFF.

The chain joins TRBV7-2 to TRBJ1-4; D is undetermined. Trimming pared 1 base from V and 7 bases from J, leaving 7 bases between. CDR1 and CDR2 from the germline V gene are SGHTA and FQGNSA. The CDR3 runs 13 residues. The CDR3 loop is CASSLERFEKLFF. CDR3 nucleotide sequence: TGTGCCAGCAGCTTAGAAAGATTTGAAAAACTGTTTTTT.

This clone showed up just once. The V and J genes are TRBV3-1 (or the pseudogene TRBV3-2) and TRBJ2-5; the match to TRBD1 covers 7 bases. V shed 3 bases and J 5 bases; nucleotides not matched to a gene: 6. The V gene's germline CDR1 is LGHDT and CDR2 YNNKEL (reference sequence). This CDR3 has 14 amino acids. CDR3 region: CASSHGQAGETQYF. CDR3 DNA sequence: TGTGCCAGCAGCCACGGACAGGCCGGGGAGACCCAGTACTTC.

This clone has just one count. The V gene is TRBV15, the J gene TRBJ1-3, with no clear D. Per germline, CDR1 LNHNV and CDR2 YYDKDF (reference sequence). V was cut by 0 bases and J by 0 bases, with 12 bases left in between. The CDR3 has 17 amino acids. This CDR3 is CATSRDPSRNSGNTIYF. For the CDR3, the DNA is TGTGCCACCAGCAGAGATCCTTCCCGGAACTCTGGAAACACCATATATTTT.

This clone appeared once. V and J are TRBV21-1 and TRBJ2-1; the D call in the table, TRBD2, was not verified against the DNA. TRBV21-1 is marked as a pseudogene. The CDR3 is 16 residues long. CDR3 protein: CASSKTLRRAGNEQFF. The CDR3 DNA reads as TGTGCCAGCAGCAAAACCCTTCGGAGGGCCGGCAATGAGCAGTTCTTC.

The V call is TRBV7-9, the J call TRBJ2-7; D is uncertain. V gave up 2 bases and J gave up 13 bases, with 18 bases separating them. Germline CDR1 is SEHNR and CDR2 is FQNEAQ (reference sequence). CDR3 length: 13 amino acids. CDR3 in amino acids: CASSLSPDTQAYF. The CDR3 DNA is TGTGCCAGCAGCTTATCCCCCGACACCCAAGCATACTTC.

This chain joins TRBV7-9 and TRBJ2-7, with D possibly matching TRBD1 (5 bases). Germline CDR1 is SEHNR and CDR2 is FQNEAQ (reference sequence). This CDR3 comprises 14 residues. The V gene lost 2 bases and the J gene lost 4 bases, with 12 bases spanning the gap. CDR3 region: CASSLIGVGYEQYF. CDR3 coding DNA: TGTGCCAGCAGCTTAATAGGGGTGGGGTACGAGCAGTACTTC.

CDR3 sequence (DNA): TGTGCCATCAGTCCGAACATAAATGAGCAGTTCTTC. Its protein is CAISPNINEQFF. The V gene is TRBV10-3, the J gene TRBJ2-1; D gene unclear. The germline gives CDR1 ENHRY, CDR2 SYGVKD. Trimming stripped 5 bases from V and 7 bases from J, with 9 bases between. The CDR3 sequence is 12 residues long.

This clone was seen more than once but under ten times. The same CDR3 also results from other DNA sequences found in this sample. The chain carries TRBV2 and TRBJ2-7; D is ambiguous. Trimming cost V 5 bases and J 0 bases, with 8 bases left between them. The CDR3 extends over 13 amino acids. From germline, CDR1 is SNHLY and CDR2 FYNNEI. The DNA of the CDR3 is TGTGCCAGCAGTCGGCAAGGCTCCTACGAGCAGTACTTC. It encodes CASSRQGSYEQYF.

CDR3 coding DNA: TGTGCCAGCAGTTACCCTGGGCAGGGGCAGGACAATGAGCAGTTCTTC. Translation: CASSYPGQGQDNEQFF. The chain is built from TRBV6-5 and TRBJ2-1; a possible D gene is TRBD1 (6 bases). This CDR3 comprises 16 residues. Germline V gives CDR1 MNHEY, CDR2 SVGAGI. The germline V and J ends were trimmed by 2 bases and 5 bases, with 16 bases remaining between them.

The V and J genes are TRBV11-3 and TRBJ2-1, with D hard to call. This CDR3 is built from 17 residues. The germline V gene encodes CDR1 SGHNT and CDR2 YENEEA. V gave up 0 bases and J gave up 0 bases, with 12 bases separating them. The CDR3 is CASSLENPPGSYNEQFF. The CDR3 DNA follows: TGTGCCAGCAGCTTAGAAAACCCCCCCGGCTCCTACAATGAGCAGTTCTTC.

J is TRBJ1-5 and V is TRBV2, with D perhaps TRBD1 (5 bases). Looked up from germline, CDR1 is SNHLY and CDR2 is FYNNEI. The ends were cut back, 8 bases at V and 6 bases at J, with 14 bases in the middle. There are 13 residues in the CDR3. CDR3: CASQKGPGQPQHF. The CDR3 DNA follows: TGTGCCAGCCAGAAGGGGCCGGGTCAGCCCCAGCATTTT.

The chain uses TRBV2 and TRBJ1-2; TRBD1 might be the D (5 bases). Trimming pared 7 bases from V and 7 bases from J, leaving 13 bases between. The CDR3 covers 12 residues. Germline assignment: CDR1 SNHLY and CDR2 FYNNEI. CDR3 bases: TGTGCCAGCACGGTCAGGGAGGCTGGCTACACCTTC. Its protein product is CASTVREAGYTF. Using reference TRBV2 and TRBJ1-2 for the parts outside the CDR3, the full variable domain is EPEVTQTPSHQVTQMGQEVILRCVPISNHLYFYWYRQILGQKVEFLVSFYNNEISEKSEIFDDQFSVERPDGSNFTLKIRSTKLEDSAMYFCASTVREAGYTFGSGTRLTVV.